The rows below give T cell receptor beta chains drawn from one sample of a study of blood T cell repertoires in COVID-19. Assay used: immunoSEQ multiplex PCR; TCRdb lists only in-frame clones, some missing. Found here are 350,000 or so clones, around 87% of them singletons; the top ten hold 6.5%. The source material was peripheral blood. Every receptor here comes from a man aged 18 to 29 with active or convalescent COVID-19. CDR3s include the opening cysteine and the closing phenylalanine or tryptophan. A D gene is named only where the DNA matches it firmly. For some rows the clone size is stated as once, few or many, or as a class when expanded; others skip it.

d_call | j_call | v_call | clone_size | cdr3_aa | cdr3_nt
- | TRBJ1-1 | TRBV19 | - | CASSMEGFLTEAFF | TGTGCCAGTAGTATGGAGGGGTTTCTCACTGAAGCTTTCTTT
- | TRBJ1-2 | TRBV14 | - | CASSQDQGSLNGYTF | TGTGCCAGCAGCCAAGATCAGGGCTCCCTAAATGGCTACACCTTC
- | TRBJ1-5 | TRBV3-1/TRBV3-2 | - | CASSQVAGRNQSQHF | TGTGCCAGCAGCCAAGTTGCAGGGCGGAATCAGTCCCAGCATTTT
TRBD1 | TRBJ1-1 | TRBV15 | - | CATSRKDRGNTEAFF | TGTGCCACCAGCAGAAAGGACAGGGGGAACACTGAAGCTTTCTTT
- | TRBJ1-1 | TRBV7-2 | - | CASSFAGISEAFF | TGTGCCAGCAGCTTCGCAGGGATAAGTGAAGCTTTCTTT
- | TRBJ2-2 | TRBV11-1 | - | CASSLVFTPTPGELFF | TGTGCCAGCAGCTTAGTATTTACCCCTACCCCGGGGGAGCTGTTTTTT
- | TRBJ1-6 | TRBV28 | - | CASSGRGPLHF | TGTGCCAGCAGTGGACGAGGGCCCCTCCACTTT
TRBD1 | TRBJ1-2 | TRBV28 | - | CASSWTGTGFF | TGTGCCAGCAGTTGGACCGGGACAGGGTTTTTC
- | TRBJ2-7 | TRBV5-1 | - | CASSLGGEQYF | TGCGCCAGCAGCTTGGGCGGGGAGCAGTACTTC
- | TRBJ2-7 | TRBV5-6 | - | CASSLAAEWREQYF | TGTGCCAGCAGCTTGGCCGCGGAGTGGCGCGAGCAGTACTTC
TRBD1 | TRBJ1-5 | TRBV28 | - | CASQDRRYQPQHF | TGTGCCAGCCAGGACAGGCGATATCAGCCCCAGCATTTT
TRBD1 | TRBJ1-1 | TRBV4-1 | - | CASSSTGSNTEAFF | TGCGCCAGCAGCTCGACAGGGTCGAACACTGAAGCTTTCTTT
- | TRBJ2-5 | TRBV2 | - | CASRATGRQETQYF | TGTGCCAGCAGAGCCACAGGACGACAAGAGACCCAGTACTTC
TRBD1 | TRBJ2-2 | TRBV7-9 | - | CASSIDGTGGRELFF | TGTGCCAGCAGCATAGATGGGACAGGGGGCCGGGAGCTGTTTTTT
- | TRBJ1-5 | TRBV5-5 | - | CASSLGQVYQPQHF | TGTGCCAGCAGCTTGGGCCAGGTGTATCAGCCCCAGCATTTT
- | TRBJ1-6 | TRBV4-1 | - | CASSPPADNSPLHF | TGCGCCAGCAGCCCTCCGGCGGATAATTCACCCCTCCACTTT
- | TRBJ1-4 | TRBV30 | - | CAWSVLGAMVTNEKLFF | TGTGCCTGGAGTGTATTGGGGGCTATGGTAACTAATGAAAAACTGTTTTTT
- | TRBJ1-2 | TRBV6-2/TRBV6-3 | - | CASSYGGGYGYTF | TGTGCCAGCAGTTACGGGGGAGGCTATGGCTACACCTTC
- | TRBJ1-5 | TRBV7-2 | - | CASSLAGVGNQPQHF | TGTGCCAGCAGCTTAGCAGGGGTCGGTAATCAGCCCCAGCATTTT
- | TRBJ2-1 | TRBV30 | - | CAWSRESSYNEQFF | TGTGCCTGGAGCCGGGAAAGCTCCTACAATGAGCAGTTCTTC
- | TRBJ2-7 | TRBV11-3 | once | CASSPRGAGSYEQYF | TGTGCCAGCAGCCCGCGGGGAGCTGGCTCCTACGAGCAGTACTTC
TRBD1 | TRBJ2-1 | TRBV30 | - | CAWSVTPGQGIDEQFF | TGTGCCTGGAGTGTAACCCCGGGACAGGGTATAGATGAGCAGTTCTTC
- | TRBJ2-5 | TRBV11-1 | - | CASSSKTSSQETQYF | TGTGCCAGCAGCTCTAAGACCTCTAGTCAAGAGACCCAGTACTTC
- | TRBJ1-6 | TRBV27 | - | CASSTLGKGWYFSPLHF | TGTGCCAGCAGTACGCTCGGGAAAGGGTGGTATTTTTCACCCCTCCACTTT
TRBD2 | TRBJ2-1 | TRBV4-3 | - | CASSQAISGMYEQFF | TGCGCCAGCAGCCAAGCAATTAGCGGGATGTATGAGCAGTTCTTC
TRBD1 | TRBJ2-1 | TRBV7-2 | - | CASSFTGTVRNNEQFF | TGTGCCAGCAGCTTTACCGGGACAGTCAGGAACAATGAGCAGTTCTTC
TRBD1 | TRBJ2-1 | TRBV18 | - | CASSPRQGANEQFF | TGTGCCAGCTCACCCAGACAGGGGGCAAATGAGCAGTTCTTC
- | TRBJ2-1 | TRBV3-1/TRBV3-2 | - | CASWQAGGYEQFF | TGTGCCAGCTGGCAGGCAGGAGGATATGAGCAGTTCTTC
- | TRBJ2-1 | TRBV5-6 | - | CASSLDSRRNNEQFF | TGTGCCAGCAGCTTGGACAGTCGTCGCAACAATGAGCAGTTCTTC
- | TRBJ1-1 | TRBV28 | - | CASRRFTEAFF | TGTGCCAGCAGGCGGTTCACTGAAGCTTTCTTT
- | TRBJ1-2 | TRBV9 | - | CASSVAGRGGYTF | TGTGCCAGCAGCGTCGCAGGGCGCGGTGGCTACACCTTC
- | TRBJ1-5 | TRBV6-2/TRBV6-3 | - | CASSRRGGISNQPQHF | TGTGCCAGCAGTAGGCGGGGGGGCATTAGCAATCAGCCCCAGCATTTT
- | TRBJ1-1 | TRBV29-1 | - | CSVQEDTEAFF | TGCAGCGTCCAAGAGGACACTGAAGCTTTCTTT
- | TRBJ1-5 | TRBV2 | - | CASSEIRVVQPQHF | TGTGCCAGCAGTGAAATCAGGGTAGTTCAGCCCCAGCATTTT
TRBD1 | TRBJ1-1 | TRBV18 | - | CASWTGGMNTEAFF | TGTGCCAGCTGGACAGGGGGTATGAACACTGAAGCTTTCTTT
- | TRBJ1-6 | TRBV18 | - | CASSFSRGSDYNSPLHF | TGTGCCAGCTCATTCAGCCGAGGATCAGACTATAATTCACCCCTCCACTTT
- | TRBJ2-1 | TRBV27 | - | CASSPPRGPGSYNEQFF | TGTGCCAGCAGTCCGCCCAGGGGCCCAGGCTCCTACAATGAGCAGTTCTTC
- | TRBJ1-5 | TRBV9 | - | CASSFTGGVNQPQHF | TGTGCCAGCAGCTTCACCGGGGGAGTCAATCAGCCCCAGCATTTT
- | TRBJ2-1 | TRBV14 | - | CASSQSPHGTYYNEQFF | TGTGCCAGCAGCCAATCACCCCATGGGACATACTACAATGAGCAGTTCTTC
TRBD1 | TRBJ1-5 | TRBV18 | - | CASSRRDREAKYF | TGTGCCAGCTCGAGGCGGGACAGGGAGGCTAAGTATTTT
- | TRBJ2-7 | TRBV7-9 | - | CASSSSDGSNAFSYEQYF | TGTGCCAGCAGCTCTTCTGACGGGAGCAATGCCTTCTCCTACGAGCAGTACTTC
TRBD2 | TRBJ2-1 | TRBV7-9 | once | CASSLHTRGGRNEQFF | TGTGCCAGCAGCCTCCACACCCGGGGGGGCCGAAATGAGCAGTTCTTC
TRBD2 | TRBJ2-7 | TRBV7-2 | - | CASSSGTSAPFYEQYF | TGTGCCAGCAGCTCTGGGACTAGCGCCCCTTTCTACGAGCAGTACTTC
- | TRBJ1-1 | TRBV18 | - | CASSPPGAGMNTEAFF | TGTGCCAGCTCACCACCGGGGGCAGGGATGAACACTGAAGCTTTCTTT
- | TRBJ1-1 | TRBV11-3 | - | CASSFDRNTEAFF | TGTGCCAGCAGCTTCGATAGGAACACTGAAGCTTTCTTT
- | TRBJ2-5 | TRBV7-2 | - | CASSLTLGEVSETQYF | TGTGCCAGCAGCCTAACCCTGGGGGAGGTGTCGGAGACCCAGTACTTC
- | TRBJ2-7 | TRBV11-2 | - | CASSALAGFREQYF | TGTGCCAGCAGCGCTCTGGCGGGGTTTAGGGAGCAGTACTTC
TRBD1 | TRBJ2-3 | TRBV5-1 | - | CASNRDRAPDTQYF | TGCGCCAGCAACCGGGACAGGGCACCAGATACGCAGTATTTT
- | TRBJ1-2 | TRBV9 | - | CASSGTGGSVYGYTF | TGTGCCAGCAGCGGTACGGGGGGTAGTGTCTATGGCTACACCTTC
- | TRBJ2-1 | TRBV2 | - | CASRPTPPVGEQFF | TGTGCCAGCAGGCCGACTCCTCCCGTCGGTGAGCAGTTCTTC
TRBD1 | TRBJ1-2 | TRBV6-5 | - | CASRGTGGGYGYTF | TGTGCCAGCAGAGGGACAGGGGGCGGCTATGGCTACACCTTC